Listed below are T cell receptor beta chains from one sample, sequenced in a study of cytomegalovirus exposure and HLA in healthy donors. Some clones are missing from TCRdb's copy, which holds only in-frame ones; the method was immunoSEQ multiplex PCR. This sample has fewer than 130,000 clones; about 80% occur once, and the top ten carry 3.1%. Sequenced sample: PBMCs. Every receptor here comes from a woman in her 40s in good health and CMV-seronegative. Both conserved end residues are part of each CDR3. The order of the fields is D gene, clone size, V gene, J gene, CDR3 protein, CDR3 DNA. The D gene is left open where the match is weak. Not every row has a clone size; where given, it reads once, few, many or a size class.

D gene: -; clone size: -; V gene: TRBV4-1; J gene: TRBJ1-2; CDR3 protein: CASSQGVEVHYGYTF; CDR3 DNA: TGCGCCAGCAGCCAAGGGGTAGAGGTCCACTATGGCTACACCTTC
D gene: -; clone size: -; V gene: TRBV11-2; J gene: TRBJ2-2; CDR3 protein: CASSLEGRDTGELFF; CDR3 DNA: TGTGCCAGCAGCTTAGAGGGGCGCGACACCGGGGAGCTGTTTTTT
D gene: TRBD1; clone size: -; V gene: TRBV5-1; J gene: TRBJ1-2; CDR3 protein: CASSLDRGGDGYTF; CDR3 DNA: TGCGCCAGCAGCTTGGACAGGGGGGGCGATGGCTACACCTTC
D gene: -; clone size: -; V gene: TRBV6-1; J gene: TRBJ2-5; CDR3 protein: CASSEPEETQYF; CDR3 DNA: TGTGCCAGCAGTGAACCCGAAGAGACCCAGTACTTC
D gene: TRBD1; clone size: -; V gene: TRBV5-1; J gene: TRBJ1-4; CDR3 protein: CASSLGGTGPEKLFF; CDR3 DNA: TGCGCCAGCAGCTTGGGGGGGACAGGCCCCGAAAAACTGTTTTTT
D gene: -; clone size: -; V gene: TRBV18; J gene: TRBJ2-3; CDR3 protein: CASSPEWTASTDTQYF; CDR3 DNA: TGTGCCAGCTCACCTGAATGGACAGCTAGCACAGATACGCAGTATTTT
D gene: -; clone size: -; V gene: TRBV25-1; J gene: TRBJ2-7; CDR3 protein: CASSPGVYPYEQYF; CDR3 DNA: TGTGCCAGCAGCCCCGGGGTGTACCCCTACGAGCAGTACTTC
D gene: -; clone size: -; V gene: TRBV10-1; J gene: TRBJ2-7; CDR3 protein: CASSYSIRSYEQYF; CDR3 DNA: TGCGCCAGCAGCTACAGCATTCGTTCCTACGAGCAGTACTTC
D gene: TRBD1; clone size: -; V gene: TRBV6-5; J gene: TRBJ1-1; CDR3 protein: CASRTGGNTEAFF; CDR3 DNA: TGTGCCAGCAGGACAGGGGGGAACACTGAAGCTTTCTTT
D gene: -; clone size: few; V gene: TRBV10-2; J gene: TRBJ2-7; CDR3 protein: CASNGGLGSSYEQYF; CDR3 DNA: TGCGCCAGCAACGGTGGGTTGGGCAGCTCCTACGAGCAGTACTTC
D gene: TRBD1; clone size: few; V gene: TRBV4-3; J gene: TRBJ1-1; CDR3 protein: CASSRGQAEAFF; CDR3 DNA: TGCGCCAGCAGCCGTGGACAGGCTGAAGCTTTCTTT
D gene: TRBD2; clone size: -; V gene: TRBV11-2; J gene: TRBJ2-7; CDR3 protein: CASSLGLAGFEQYF; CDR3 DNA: TGTGCCAGCAGCTTGGGACTAGCGGGGTTCGAGCAGTACTTC
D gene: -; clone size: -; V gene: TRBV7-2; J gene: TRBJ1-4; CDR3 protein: CASSSASHGSQEKLFF; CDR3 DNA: TGTGCCAGCAGCTCAGCGAGTCATGGGAGTCAAGAAAAACTGTTTTTT
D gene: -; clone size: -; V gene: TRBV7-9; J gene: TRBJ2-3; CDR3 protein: CASSFGGTATDTQYF; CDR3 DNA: TGTGCCAGCAGTTTCGGCGGAACTGCCACAGATACGCAGTATTTT
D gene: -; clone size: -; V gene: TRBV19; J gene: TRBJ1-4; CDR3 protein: CASSIEPTNEKLFF; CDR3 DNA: TGTGCCAGTAGTATCGAGCCTACTAATGAAAAACTGTTTTTT
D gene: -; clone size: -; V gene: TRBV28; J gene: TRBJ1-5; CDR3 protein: CASSFPVGKGGASNQPQHF; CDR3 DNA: TGTGCCAGCAGTTTCCCCGTAGGCAAGGGGGGGGCAAGCAATCAGCCCCAGCATTTT
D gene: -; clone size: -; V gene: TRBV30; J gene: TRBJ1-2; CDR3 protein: CAWSERGNGYTF; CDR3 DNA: TGTGCCTGGAGTGAAAGGGGGAATGGCTACACCTTC
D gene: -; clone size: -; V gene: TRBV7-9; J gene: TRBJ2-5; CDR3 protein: CASSLVRAETQYF; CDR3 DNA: TGTGCCAGCAGCTTAGTCAGGGCCGAGACCCAGTACTTC
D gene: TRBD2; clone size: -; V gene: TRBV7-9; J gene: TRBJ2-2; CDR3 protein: CSSSPILAGGSGELFF; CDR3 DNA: TGTTCCAGCAGCCCTATACTAGCGGGGGGCTCCGGGGAGCTGTTTTTT
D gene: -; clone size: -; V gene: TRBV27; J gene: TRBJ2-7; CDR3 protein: CASSQRTGIYEQYF; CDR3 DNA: TGTGCCAGCAGTCAGAGAACGGGGATTTACGAGCAGTACTTC
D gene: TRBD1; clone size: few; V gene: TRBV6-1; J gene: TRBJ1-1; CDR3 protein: CASSPGTAEAFF; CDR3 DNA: TGTGCCAGCAGCCCTGGGACAGCTGAAGCTTTCTTT
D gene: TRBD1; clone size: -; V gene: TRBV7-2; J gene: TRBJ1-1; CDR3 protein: CASSLVVTGGADTEAFF; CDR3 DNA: TGTGCCAGCAGCTTAGTGGTTACAGGGGGCGCGGACACTGAAGCTTTCTTT
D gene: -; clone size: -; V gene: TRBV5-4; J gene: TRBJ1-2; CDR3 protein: CASSSYGGSNGYTF; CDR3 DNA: TGTGCCAGCAGCTCCTATGGGGGCTCTAATGGCTACACCTTC
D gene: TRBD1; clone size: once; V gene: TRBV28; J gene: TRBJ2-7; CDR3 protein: CASRSGQITPYEQYF; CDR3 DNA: TGTGCCAGCAGATCGGGACAGATAACCCCCTACGAGCAGTACTTC
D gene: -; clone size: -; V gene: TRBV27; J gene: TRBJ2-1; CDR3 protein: CASSSIQGAYNEQFF; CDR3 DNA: TGTGCCAGCAGTTCAATCCAAGGGGCCTACAATGAGCAGTTCTTC
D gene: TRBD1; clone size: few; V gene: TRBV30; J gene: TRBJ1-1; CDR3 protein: CAWRGTAFSRAFF; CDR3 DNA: TGTGCCTGGAGGGGGACAGCATTTAGTCGAGCTTTCTTT
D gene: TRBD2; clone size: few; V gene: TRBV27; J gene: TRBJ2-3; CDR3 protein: CASSWAGAGTDTQYF; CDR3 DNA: TGTGCCAGCAGTTGGGCGGGAGCCGGGACAGATACGCAGTATTTT
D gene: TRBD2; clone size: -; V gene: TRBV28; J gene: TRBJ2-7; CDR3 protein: CASSLPGGSPRIYEQYF; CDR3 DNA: TGTGCCAGCAGTTTACCGGGAGGGAGCCCTCGAATCTACGAGCAGTACTTC
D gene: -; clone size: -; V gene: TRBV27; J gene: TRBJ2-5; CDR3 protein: CASSLAGLTRETQYF; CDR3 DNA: TGTGCCAGCAGTTTAGCGGGGTTGACTCGAGAGACCCAGTACTTC
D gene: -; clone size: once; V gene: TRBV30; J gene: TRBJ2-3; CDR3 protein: CAWSDPGRGVLTDTQYF; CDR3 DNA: TGTGCCTGGAGTGATCCTGGTCGCGGGGTCCTCACAGATACGCAGTATTTT
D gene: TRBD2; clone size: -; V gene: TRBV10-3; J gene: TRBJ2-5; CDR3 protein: CAISATPTSGGSQETQYF; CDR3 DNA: TGTGCCATCAGTGCTACCCCGACTAGCGGGGGGTCACAAGAGACCCAGTACTTC
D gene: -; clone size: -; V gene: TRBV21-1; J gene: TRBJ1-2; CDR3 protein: CASSPPGEYGYTF; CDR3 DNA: TGTGCCAGCAGCCCTCCGGGAGAATATGGCTACACCTTC
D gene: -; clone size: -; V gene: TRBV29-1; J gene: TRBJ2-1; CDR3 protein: CSAISTGGTPWDEQFF; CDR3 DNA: TGCAGCGCTATATCCACCGGTGGGACTCCGTGGGATGAGCAGTTCTTC
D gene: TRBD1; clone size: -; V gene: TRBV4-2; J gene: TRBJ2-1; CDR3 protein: CASSQSPSDRGANEQFF; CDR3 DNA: TGTGCCAGCAGCCAAAGCCCCTCGGACAGGGGGGCGAATGAGCAGTTCTTC
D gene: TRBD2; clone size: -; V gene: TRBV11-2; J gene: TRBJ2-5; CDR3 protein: CASSHQRLAGGGETQYF; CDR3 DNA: TGTGCCAGCAGCCATCAACGACTAGCGGGAGGCGGGGAGACCCAGTACTTC
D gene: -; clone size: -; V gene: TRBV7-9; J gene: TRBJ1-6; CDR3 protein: CASTFMLPSRSSNSPLHF; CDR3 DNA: TGTGCCAGCACCTTTATGCTCCCAAGCAGGTCAAGTAATTCACCCCTCCACTTT
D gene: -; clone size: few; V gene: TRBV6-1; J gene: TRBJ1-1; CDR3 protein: CASSWDTGGTEAFF; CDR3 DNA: TGTGCCAGCAGCTGGGACACAGGAGGCACTGAAGCTTTCTTT
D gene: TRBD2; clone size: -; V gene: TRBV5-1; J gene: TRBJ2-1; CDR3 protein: CASSPTPSGRYNEQFF; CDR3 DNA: TGCGCCAGCAGCCCGACTCCTAGCGGGAGGTACAATGAGCAGTTCTTC
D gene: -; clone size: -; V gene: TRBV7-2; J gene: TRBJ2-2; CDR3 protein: CASSLGTGRGNTGELFF; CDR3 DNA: TGTGCCAGCAGCTTAGGAACAGGGAGGGGGAACACCGGGGAGCTGTTTTTT
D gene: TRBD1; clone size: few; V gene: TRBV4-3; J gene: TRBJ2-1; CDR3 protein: CASSRSRDRGNEQFF; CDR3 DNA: TGCGCCAGCAGCCGAAGCCGGGACAGGGGCAATGAGCAGTTCTTC
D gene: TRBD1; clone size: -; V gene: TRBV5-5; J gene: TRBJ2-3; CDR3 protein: CASSLGTGTTDTQYF; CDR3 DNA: TGTGCCAGCAGCTTGGGGACAGGCACCACAGATACGCAGTATTTT
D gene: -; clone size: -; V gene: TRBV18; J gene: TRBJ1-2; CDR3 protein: CASSPLSDRNYGYTF; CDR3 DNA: TGTGCCAGCTCACCACTCTCGGACAGAAACTATGGCTACACCTTC
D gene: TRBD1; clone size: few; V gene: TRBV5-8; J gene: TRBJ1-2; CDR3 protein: CASSLNVLGQGYGYTF; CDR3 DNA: TGTGCCAGCAGCTTGAACGTGTTGGGACAGGGCTATGGCTACACCTTC
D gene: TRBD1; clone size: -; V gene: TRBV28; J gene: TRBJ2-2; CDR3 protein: CASSLIQGAGELFF; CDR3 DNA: TGTGCCAGCAGTTTAATTCAGGGGGCCGGGGAGCTGTTTTTT
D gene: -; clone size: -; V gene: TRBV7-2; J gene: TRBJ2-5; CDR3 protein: CASNFRGETQYF; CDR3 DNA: TGTGCCAGCAACTTTCGGGGGGAGACCCAGTACTTC
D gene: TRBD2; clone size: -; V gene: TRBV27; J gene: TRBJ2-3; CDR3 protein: CASSPTSGTDTQYF; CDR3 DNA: TGTGCCAGCAGTCCTACTAGCGGTACAGATACGCAGTATTTT
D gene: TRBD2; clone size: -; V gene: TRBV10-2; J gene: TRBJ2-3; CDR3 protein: CASSDPGLAAPTDTQYF; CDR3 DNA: TGCGCCAGCAGTGATCCGGGACTAGCGGCCCCCACAGATACGCAGTATTTT
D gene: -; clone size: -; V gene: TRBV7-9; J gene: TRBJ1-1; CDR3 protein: CASSVSGPTMNTEAFF; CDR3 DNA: TGTGCCAGCTCCGTTTCTGGGCCGACTATGAACACTGAAGCTTTCTTT